This record covers a single T cell receptor beta chain. Its antigen is still unknown. An end of the junction differs from the germline gene, which may be a read error. The data derive from a study of T cells in Graves' hyperthyroidism and ophthalmopathy. TCR beta CDR3 regions were amplified from RNA. Primed by the HTBI set, a first-round RT-PCR was run on the TCR CDR3. TCRdb itself ran the multiplex PCR reads through MiXCR, one entry per CDR3 protein. The profile covers hundreds of thousands of distinct CDR3 sequences, with about 45% appearing a single time and under 8% taken by the ten largest. Reasons for excluding patients were uncontrolled infection, other autoimmune disease, pregnancy or lactation. The CDR3 runs to 8 residues. Findings and limits, study-wide: The authors' 13 V-J model separated ophthalmopathy from stable hyperthyroidism.

The specimen sequenced was peripheral blood or thyroid tissue (not recorded which). V gene TRBV12-3 or TRBV12-4 combines with J gene TRBJ1-2; D might be TRBD1 (6 bases). The receptor was derived from an adult man with Graves' disease, either hyperthyroidism or ophthalmopathy (not recorded which). CDR3 nucleotide sequence: TGTGCCAGCAGGGAGGGGGGCTTC. As protein: CASREGGF.